Listed below are T cell receptor beta chains from one sample, sequenced in a study of T cells in Graves' hyperthyroidism and ophthalmopathy. TCRdb analysed the multiplex PCR reads with MiXCR anew, one entry per CDR3 protein. The data show about 530,000 distinct CDR3 sequences, with about a sixth seen just once and roughly 18% held by the top ten. The sample consisted of blood. The receptors here all came from a woman under 30 with Graves' ophthalmopathy. Each CDR3 is given with its conserved first and last residue. The order of the fields is V gene, J gene, clone size, CDR3 protein. Not every row has a clone size; where given, it reads once, few, many or a size class.

V gene: TRBV5-1; J gene: TRBJ1-2; clone size: NA; CDR3 protein: CASSLEGESLGYTF
V gene: TRBV12-3/TRBV12-4; J gene: TRBJ2-1; clone size: many; CDR3 protein: CASSLTSGRSRDNEQFF
V gene: TRBV4-1; J gene: TRBJ2-3; clone size: few; CDR3 protein: CASSQGVAGVVTDTQYF
V gene: TRBV7-2; J gene: TRBJ2-1; clone size: few; CDR3 protein: CASSLGGGIYNEQFF
V gene: TRBV11-2; J gene: TRBJ2-3; clone size: many; CDR3 protein: CASRAMGTDTQYF
V gene: TRBV5-1; J gene: TRBJ2-5; clone size: NA; CDR3 protein: CASSFAGTRDQETQYF
V gene: TRBV2; J gene: TRBJ2-3; clone size: once; CDR3 protein: CASPQERGPSTDTQYF
V gene: TRBV20-1; J gene: TRBJ2-3; clone size: NA; CDR3 protein: CSATGLAGIDTQYF
V gene: TRBV5-1; J gene: TRBJ1-1; clone size: many; CDR3 protein: CASSFPTEMNTEAFF
V gene: TRBV27; J gene: TRBJ2-7; clone size: few; CDR3 protein: CASSPTGQGYEQYF
V gene: TRBV6-6; J gene: TRBJ1-2; clone size: few; CDR3 protein: CASSYGGSYGYTF
V gene: TRBV2; J gene: TRBJ1-1; clone size: many; CDR3 protein: CASRSWGQNTEAFF
V gene: TRBV10-3; J gene: TRBJ1-1; clone size: few; CDR3 protein: CAISAGGGTEAFF
V gene: TRBV9; J gene: TRBJ2-1; clone size: NA; CDR3 protein: CASSMRQGGTPYNEQFF
V gene: TRBV18; J gene: TRBJ1-1; clone size: many; CDR3 protein: CASSDWGQVNTEAFF
V gene: TRBV15; J gene: TRBJ1-2; clone size: many; CDR3 protein: CATSRDGNRPYGYTF
V gene: TRBV18; J gene: TRBJ2-7; clone size: many; CDR3 protein: CASSPTGQNSYEQYF
V gene: TRBV18; J gene: TRBJ1-2; clone size: many; CDR3 protein: CASSPPSSQGVYGYTF
V gene: TRBV10-3; J gene: TRBJ1-1; clone size: few; CDR3 protein: CATLPGQGSILSTGAFF
V gene: TRBV20-1; J gene: TRBJ2-7; clone size: NA; CDR3 protein: CSAGGTQYEQYF
V gene: TRBV5-8; J gene: TRBJ2-7; clone size: NA; CDR3 protein: CASSLADRAIYEQYF
V gene: TRBV30; J gene: TRBJ1-1; clone size: many; CDR3 protein: CACDKGGTEAFF
V gene: TRBV15; J gene: TRBJ2-7; clone size: few; CDR3 protein: CATSRDSSGEDEQYF
V gene: TRBV7-8; J gene: TRBJ1-1; clone size: many; CDR3 protein: CASVEDWGADTEAFF
V gene: TRBV3-1; J gene: TRBJ1-6; clone size: many; CDR3 protein: CASSLPGSPLHF
V gene: TRBV27; J gene: TRBJ1-1; clone size: many; CDR3 protein: CASSLANGGNTEAFF
V gene: TRBV28; J gene: TRBJ2-1; clone size: many; CDR3 protein: CASIEGTTGHNEQFF
V gene: TRBV7-8; J gene: TRBJ1-2; clone size: many; CDR3 protein: CASSLVSSDRSYGYTF
V gene: TRBV20-1; J gene: TRBJ2-5; clone size: few; CDR3 protein: CSADQGTSGRPQETQYF
V gene: TRBV11-2; J gene: TRBJ2-1; clone size: many; CDR3 protein: CASIPGLAGGTYNEQFF
V gene: TRBV27; J gene: TRBJ2-1; clone size: many; CDR3 protein: CASITSVGDNPYNEQFF
V gene: TRBV6-1; J gene: TRBJ2-3; clone size: many; CDR3 protein: CASRVDRVLADTQYF
V gene: TRBV4-1; J gene: TRBJ1-1; clone size: NA; CDR3 protein: CASSPVEAEAFF
V gene: TRBV4-3; J gene: TRBJ2-1; clone size: NA; CDR3 protein: CASSPVYSSYNEQFF
V gene: TRBV3-1; J gene: TRBJ2-1; clone size: NA; CDR3 protein: CASSPGAQSYNEQFF
V gene: TRBV30; J gene: TRBJ2-4; clone size: few; CDR3 protein: CAWSVQGAKNIQYF
V gene: TRBV27; J gene: TRBJ2-2; clone size: few; CDR3 protein: CASSLMGGGPNTGELFF
V gene: TRBV7-2; J gene: TRBJ2-7; clone size: many; CDR3 protein: CASSAGQWVYEQYF
V gene: TRBV7-8; J gene: TRBJ2-3; clone size: NA; CDR3 protein: CASSLPQVAGVSYTDTQYF
V gene: TRBV28; J gene: TRBJ1-2; clone size: many; CDR3 protein: CASSYQRLGQGNYGYTF
V gene: TRBV3-1; J gene: TRBJ2-2; clone size: many; CDR3 protein: CASSLPTRNTGELFF
V gene: TRBV29-1; J gene: TRBJ2-7; clone size: NA; CDR3 protein: CSATPLAGVLYEQYF
V gene: TRBV12-3/TRBV12-4; J gene: TRBJ2-3; clone size: many; CDR3 protein: CASSSFGTSGDTQYF
V gene: TRBV27; J gene: TRBJ2-1; clone size: many; CDR3 protein: CASSSRTSGGSYNEQFF
V gene: TRBV28; J gene: TRBJ2-3; clone size: many; CDR3 protein: CASSFGTSGLTDTQYF
V gene: TRBV27; J gene: TRBJ1-5; clone size: NA; CDR3 protein: CASSLAGTGGDSNQPQHF
V gene: TRBV7-2; J gene: TRBJ2-3; clone size: many; CDR3 protein: CASSPSLGGDTQYF
V gene: TRBV30; J gene: TRBJ1-1; clone size: many; CDR3 protein: CAWSSRRGPLYTEAFF
V gene: TRBV7-3; J gene: TRBJ2-2; clone size: NA; CDR3 protein: CASSLTRERTGELFF
V gene: TRBV3-1; J gene: TRBJ2-3; clone size: many; CDR3 protein: CASSQGVAVTDTQYF
V gene: TRBV27; J gene: TRBJ1-2; clone size: many; CDR3 protein: CASRLEGGEQYGYTF
V gene: TRBV7-9; J gene: TRBJ1-4; clone size: few; CDR3 protein: CASSLGQERDEKLFF
V gene: TRBV6-2/TRBV6-3; J gene: TRBJ2-4; clone size: many; CDR3 protein: CASSWRDNKNIQYF
V gene: TRBV12-3/TRBV12-4; J gene: TRBJ2-3; clone size: many; CDR3 protein: CASTATGEGTDTQYF
V gene: TRBV20-1; J gene: TRBJ1-1; clone size: few; CDR3 protein: CSPKQGINTEAFF
V gene: TRBV6-2/TRBV6-3; J gene: TRBJ2-2; clone size: once; CDR3 protein: CASSSAGTENTGELFF
V gene: TRBV2; J gene: TRBJ2-5; clone size: many; CDR3 protein: CASSEEQLQETQYF